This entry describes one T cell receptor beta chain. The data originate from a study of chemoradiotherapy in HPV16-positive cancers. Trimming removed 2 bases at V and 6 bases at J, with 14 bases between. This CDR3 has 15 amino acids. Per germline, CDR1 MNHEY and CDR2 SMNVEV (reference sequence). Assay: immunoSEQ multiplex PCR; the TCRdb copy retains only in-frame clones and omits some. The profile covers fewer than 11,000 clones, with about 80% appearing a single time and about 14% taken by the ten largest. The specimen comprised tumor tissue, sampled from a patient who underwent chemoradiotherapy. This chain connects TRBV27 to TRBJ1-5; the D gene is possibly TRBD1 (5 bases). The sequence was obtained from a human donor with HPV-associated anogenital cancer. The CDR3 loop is CASSLGASAVQPQHF. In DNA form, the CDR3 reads TGTGCCAGCAGTTTAGGGGCTTCCGCCGTTCAGCCCCAGCATTTT.